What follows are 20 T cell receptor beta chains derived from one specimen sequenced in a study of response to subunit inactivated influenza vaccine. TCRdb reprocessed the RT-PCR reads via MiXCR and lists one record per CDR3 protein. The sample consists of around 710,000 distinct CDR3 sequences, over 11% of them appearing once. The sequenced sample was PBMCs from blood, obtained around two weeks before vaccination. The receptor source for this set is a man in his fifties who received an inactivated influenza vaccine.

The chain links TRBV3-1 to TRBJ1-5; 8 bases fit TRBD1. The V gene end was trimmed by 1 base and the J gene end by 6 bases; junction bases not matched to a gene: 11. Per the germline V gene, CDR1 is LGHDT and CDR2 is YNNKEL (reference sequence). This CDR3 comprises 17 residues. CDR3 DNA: TGTGCCAGCAGCCAAGTTCCTTTTGGCACAGGGGGTCAGCCCCAGCATTTT. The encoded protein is CASSQVPFGTGGQPQHF.

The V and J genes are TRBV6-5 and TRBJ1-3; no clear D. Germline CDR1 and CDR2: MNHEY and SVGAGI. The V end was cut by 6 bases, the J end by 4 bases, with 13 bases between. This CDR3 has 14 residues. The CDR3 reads CASRDSPGGNTIYF. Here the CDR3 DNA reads TGTGCCAGCAGGGACTCTCCGGGAGGAAACACCATATATTTT.

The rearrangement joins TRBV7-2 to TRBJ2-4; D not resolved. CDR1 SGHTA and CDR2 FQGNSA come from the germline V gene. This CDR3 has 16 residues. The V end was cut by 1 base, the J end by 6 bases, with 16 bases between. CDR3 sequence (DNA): TGTGCCAGCAGCTTAGGACCGGACCCTCTGAGAAACATTCAGTACTTC. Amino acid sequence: CASSLGPDPLRNIQYF. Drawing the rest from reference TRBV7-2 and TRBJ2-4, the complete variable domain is GAGVSQSPSNKVTEKGKDVELRCDPISGHTALYWYRQSLGQGLEFLIYFQGNSAPDKSGLPSDRFSAERTGGSVSTLTIQRTQQEDSAVYLCASSLGPDPLRNIQYFGAGTRLSVL.

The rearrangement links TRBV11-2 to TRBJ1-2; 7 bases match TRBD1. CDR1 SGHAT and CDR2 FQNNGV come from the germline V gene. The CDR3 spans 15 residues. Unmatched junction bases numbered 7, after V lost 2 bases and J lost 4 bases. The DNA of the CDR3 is TGTGCCAGCAGCTTACGGGACAGCTCTCGCTATGGCTACACCTTC. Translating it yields CASSLRDSSRYGYTF.

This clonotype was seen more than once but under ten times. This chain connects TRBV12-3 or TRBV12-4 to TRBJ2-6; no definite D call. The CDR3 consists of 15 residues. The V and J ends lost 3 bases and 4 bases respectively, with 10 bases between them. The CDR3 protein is CASSFYSPGANVLTF. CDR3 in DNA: TGTGCCAGCAGTTTCTATAGCCCCGGGGCCAACGTCCTGACTTTC.

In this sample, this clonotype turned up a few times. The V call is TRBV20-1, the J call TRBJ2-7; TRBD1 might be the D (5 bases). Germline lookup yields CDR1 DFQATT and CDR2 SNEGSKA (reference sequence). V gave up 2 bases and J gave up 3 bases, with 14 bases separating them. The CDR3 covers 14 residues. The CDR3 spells CSARWQGPYYEQYF. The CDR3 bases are TGCAGTGCTAGATGGCAGGGCCCCTACTACGAGCAGTACTTC.

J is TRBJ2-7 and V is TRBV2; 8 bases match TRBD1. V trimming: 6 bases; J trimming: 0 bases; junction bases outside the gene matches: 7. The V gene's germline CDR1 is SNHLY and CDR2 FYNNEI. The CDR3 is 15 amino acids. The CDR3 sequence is CASSRDRISSYEQYF. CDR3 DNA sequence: TGTGCCAGCAGCCGGGACAGGATAAGCTCCTACGAGCAGTACTTC.

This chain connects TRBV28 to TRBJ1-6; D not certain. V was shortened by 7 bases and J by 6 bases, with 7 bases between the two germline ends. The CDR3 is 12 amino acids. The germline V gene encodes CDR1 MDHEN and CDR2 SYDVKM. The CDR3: CASNRANSPLHF. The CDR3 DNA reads TGTGCCAGCAATAGGGCTAATTCACCCCTCCACTTT.

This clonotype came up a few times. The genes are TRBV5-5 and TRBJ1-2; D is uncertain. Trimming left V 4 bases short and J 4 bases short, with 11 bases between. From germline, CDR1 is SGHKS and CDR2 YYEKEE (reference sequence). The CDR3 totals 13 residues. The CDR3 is CASSIHGLYGYTF. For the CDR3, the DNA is TGTGCCAGCAGCATTCACGGACTCTATGGCTACACCTTC.

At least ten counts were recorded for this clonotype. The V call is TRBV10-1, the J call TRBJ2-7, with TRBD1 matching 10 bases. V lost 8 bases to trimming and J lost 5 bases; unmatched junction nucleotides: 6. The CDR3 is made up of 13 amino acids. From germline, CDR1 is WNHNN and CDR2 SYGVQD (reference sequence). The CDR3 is CASSRTGGHEQYF. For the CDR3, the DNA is TGCGCCAGCTCCAGGACAGGGGGTCACGAGCAGTACTTC.

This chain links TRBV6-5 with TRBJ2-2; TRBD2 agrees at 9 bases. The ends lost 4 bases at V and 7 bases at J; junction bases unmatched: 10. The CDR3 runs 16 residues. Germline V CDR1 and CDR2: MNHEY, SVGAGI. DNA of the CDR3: TGTGCCAGCAGTTTCCGACTAGCGGTAGGGGGCGGGGAGCTGTTTTTT. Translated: CASSFRLAVGGGELFF.

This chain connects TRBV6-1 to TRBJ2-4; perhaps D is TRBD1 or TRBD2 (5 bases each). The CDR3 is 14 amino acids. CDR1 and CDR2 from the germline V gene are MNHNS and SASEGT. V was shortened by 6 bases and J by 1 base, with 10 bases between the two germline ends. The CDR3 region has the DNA TGTGCCAGCAGGGGGGTAGGTGCCAAAAACATTCAGTACTTC. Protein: CASRGVGAKNIQYF.

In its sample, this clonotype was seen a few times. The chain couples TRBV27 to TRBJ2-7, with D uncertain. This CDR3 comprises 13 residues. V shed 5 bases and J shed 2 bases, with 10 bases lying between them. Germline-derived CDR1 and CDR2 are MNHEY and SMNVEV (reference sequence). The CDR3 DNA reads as TGTGCCAGCAGTCCCAGAAAGGCCTACGAGCAGTACTTC. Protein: CASSPRKAYEQYF.

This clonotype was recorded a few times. CDR3 region: CASSQDGDYEQYF. The CDR3 DNA sequence: TGTGCCAGCAGCCAAGATGGGGACTACGAGCAGTACTTC. The chain joins TRBV4-2 to TRBJ2-7; unclear D gene. The CDR3 is made up of 13 amino acids. Trimming took 0 bases from V and 3 from J, leaving 6 bases between them. Germline V gene data show CDR1 as LGHNA and CDR2 as YNFKEQ.

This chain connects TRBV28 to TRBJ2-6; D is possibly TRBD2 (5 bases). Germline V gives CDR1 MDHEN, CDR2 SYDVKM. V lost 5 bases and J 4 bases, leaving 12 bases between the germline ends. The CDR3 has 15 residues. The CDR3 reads CASSGGRGGANVLTF. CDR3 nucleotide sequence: TGTGCCAGCAGTGGAGGTAGAGGCGGGGCCAACGTCCTGACTTTC. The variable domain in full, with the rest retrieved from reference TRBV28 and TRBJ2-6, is DVKVTQSSRYLVKRTGEKVFLECVQDMDHENMFWYRQDPGLGLRLIYFSYDVKMKEKGDIPEGYSVSREKKERFSLILESASTNQTSMYLCASSGGRGGANVLTFGAGSRLTVL.

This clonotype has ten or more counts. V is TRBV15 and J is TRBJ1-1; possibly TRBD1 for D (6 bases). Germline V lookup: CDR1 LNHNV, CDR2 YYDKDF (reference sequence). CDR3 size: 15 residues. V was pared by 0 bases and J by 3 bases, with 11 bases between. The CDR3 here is CATSRDLAGDTEAFF. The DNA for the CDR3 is TGTGCCACCAGCAGAGACCTCGCAGGGGACACTGAAGCTTTCTTT.

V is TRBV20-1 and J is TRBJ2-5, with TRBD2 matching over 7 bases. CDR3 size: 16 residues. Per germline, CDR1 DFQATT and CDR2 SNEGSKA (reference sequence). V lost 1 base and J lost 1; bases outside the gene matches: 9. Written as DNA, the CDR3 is TGCAGTGCTAGAGTAATGACCGGGAGGATCCAAGAGACCCAGTACTTC. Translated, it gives CSARVMTGRIQETQYF.

The CDR3 region is CASVGQSYEQYF. CDR3 nucleotide sequence: TGTGCCAGCGTTGGACAGTCCTACGAGCAGTACTTC. The V and J genes are TRBV11-2 and TRBJ2-7, with D perhaps matching TRBD1 (6 bases). The germline V gene has CDR1 SGHAT and CDR2 FQNNGV. This CDR3 region has 12 residues. Between the trimmed V and J ends, which lost 8 bases and 1 base, there was a span of 9 bases.

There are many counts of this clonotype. The CDR3 region is CSARTDTQYF. The CDR3 DNA reads as TGCAGTGCTCGGACAGATACGCAGTATTTT. This chain uses TRBV20-1 with TRBJ2-3; D uncertain. Germline CDR1 is DFQATT and CDR2 is SNEGSKA (reference sequence). The CDR3 covers 10 residues. Trimming took off 5 bases at V and 3 bases at J, with 3 bases between the two ends.

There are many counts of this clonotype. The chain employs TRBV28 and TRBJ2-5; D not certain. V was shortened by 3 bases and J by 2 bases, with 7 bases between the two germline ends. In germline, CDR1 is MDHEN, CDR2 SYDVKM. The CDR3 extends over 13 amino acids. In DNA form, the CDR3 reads TGTGCCAGCAGTTTTGTGGTTCAAGAGACCCAGTACTTC. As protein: CASSFVVQETQYF.